The clone carrying this T cell receptor (beta chain) was detected many times. Its specificity is not known. This sample is part of a study of T cell repertoires in cytomegalovirus infection. Study context: CMV epitopes, recently identified HLA-C-restricted and well-studied HLA-B-restricted, were used. It can be stated that public TCR beta signatures indicated CMV infection as well as a matching HLA type.

One entry per CDR3 protein results from TCRdb running MiXCR on the reads. The repertoire holds approximately 910,000 distinct CDR3 sequences, with 30% to 40% as singletons. Whole-study results and caveats: Based on cumulative public TCR beta family frequency, carriers of CMV plus the relevant HLA were identified. HLA-C-restricted CMV clonotypes gave the most frequent clonotype in two of eight donors.

CDR3 size: 15 residues. The germline gives CDR1 SGHTA, CDR2 FQGTGA. The trim removed 5 bases at V and 3 bases at J, leaving 8 bases unmatched. V gene TRBV7-3 combines with J gene TRBJ1-1; 8 bases are shared with TRBD1. The sample was cultured CD8+ T cells from PBMCs, taken from culture after CMV antigen stimulation. The sequence came from a human donor in good health (CMV status not recorded). Some clones in this sample may be carry-over from other donors' samples. The CDR3 reads CASSPDRVWDTEAFF. For the CDR3, the DNA is TGTGCCAGCAGCCCGGACAGGGTATGGGACACTGAAGCTTTCTTT.